The subject of this entry is one T cell receptor beta chain. This entry belongs to a study of control samples from healthy donors and cancer patients. The repertoire was sequenced with immunoSEQ multiplex PCR; TCRdb's copy has only in-frame clones and lacks some. The top ten hold roughly an eighth of the sample, which has 80,000 to 100,000 clones, 88% seen once. V lost 2 bases and J 2 bases, leaving 18 bases between the germline ends. From germline, CDR1 is GTSNPN and CDR2 SVGIG (reference sequence). The CDR3 loop spans 17 amino acids. This chain uses TRBV30 with TRBJ1-4; D not certain. This receptor was obtained from a man aged 30 to 45 in good health. Material: blood. CDR3 region: CAWSPTGPRRTNEKLFF. CDR3 DNA: TGTGCCTGGAGTCCAACCGGGCCCCGGAGGACTAATGAAAAACTGTTTTTT.